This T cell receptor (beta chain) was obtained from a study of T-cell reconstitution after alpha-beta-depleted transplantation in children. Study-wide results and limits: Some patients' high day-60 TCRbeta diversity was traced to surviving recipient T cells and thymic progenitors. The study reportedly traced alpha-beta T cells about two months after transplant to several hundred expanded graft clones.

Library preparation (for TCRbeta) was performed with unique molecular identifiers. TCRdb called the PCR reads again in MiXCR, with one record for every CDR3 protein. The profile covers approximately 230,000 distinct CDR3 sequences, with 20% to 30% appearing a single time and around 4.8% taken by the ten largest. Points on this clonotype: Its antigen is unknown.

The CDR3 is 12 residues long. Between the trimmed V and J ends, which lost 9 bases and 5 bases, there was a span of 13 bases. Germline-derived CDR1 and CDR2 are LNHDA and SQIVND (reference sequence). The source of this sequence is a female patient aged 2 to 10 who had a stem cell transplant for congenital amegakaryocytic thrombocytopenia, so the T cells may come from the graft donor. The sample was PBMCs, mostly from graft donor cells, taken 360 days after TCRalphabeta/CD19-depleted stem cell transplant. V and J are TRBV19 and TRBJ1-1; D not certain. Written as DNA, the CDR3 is TGTGCCAGCTCGAGTAGGAGGACTGAAGCTTTCTTT. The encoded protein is CASSSRRTEAFF. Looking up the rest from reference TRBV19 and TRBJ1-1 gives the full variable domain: DGGITQSPKYLFRKEGQNVTLSCEQNLNHDAMYWYRQDPGQGLRLIYYSQIVNDFQKGDIAEGYSVSREKKESFPLTVTSAQKNPTAFYLCASSSRRTEAFFGQGTRLTVV.